One sample yielded the 16 T cell receptor beta chains listed below, sequenced in a study of T cells in Graves' hyperthyroidism and ophthalmopathy. RNA transcripts yielded amplified TCR beta CDR3 regions. The TCR CDR3 was amplified in a first-round RT-PCR using the HTBI primer set. TCRdb itself ran the multiplex PCR reads through MiXCR, one entry per CDR3 protein. The repertoire consists of 100,000 to 130,000 distinct CDR3 sequences, with roughly 15% occurring once and the leading ten covering less than 50%. The material sequenced was blood. Every receptor here comes from a woman aged 50 to 65 with Graves' hyperthyroidism.

This clonotype came up many times. The rearrangement joins TRBV7-6 to TRBJ2-3; 10 nucleotides align to TRBD1. The CDR3 extends over 16 amino acids. CDR1 and CDR2 (germline): SGHVS, FNYEAQ. The V gene end was trimmed by 5 bases and the J gene end by 5 bases; junction bases not matched to a gene: 10. The CDR3: CASSPMWDRGGDTQYF. In DNA form, the CDR3 reads TGTGCCAGCAGCCCCATGTGGGACAGGGGAGGAGATACGCAGTATTTT.

This clonotype was counted ten times or more. V usage is TRBV15 and J usage is TRBJ2-5; perhaps TRBD2 as D (5 bases). Deletions cut 0 bases from V and 4 bases from J, with 9 bases between. The CDR3 totals 14 residues. CDR1 LNHNV and CDR2 YYDKDF come from the germline V gene (reference sequence). The CDR3 region is CATSRDNAGETQYF. The CDR3 DNA reads as TGTGCCACCAGCAGAGATAATGCGGGAGAGACCCAGTACTTC.

The chain links TRBV28 to TRBJ2-7, with D perhaps TRBD2 (6 bases). The V end lost 5 bases, the J end lost 3 bases, and 11 bases lay between the germline ends. This CDR3 has 13 amino acids. The germline V gene encodes CDR1 MDHEN and CDR2 SYDVKM. The CDR3 nucleotides are TGTGCCAGCAGTGGGGGGACCGTCTACGAGCAGTACTTC. Protein product: CASSGGTVYEQYF.

On this clonotype itself: Since a much larger clone is just one base distant, this may be a read error. No conserved phenylalanine or tryptophan is present at the end of the CDR3, so a read error is the likely explanation. V gene TRBV29-1 combines with J gene TRBJ1-1; D is perhaps TRBD1 (5 bases). With 5 bases removed from V and 7 bases from J, the gap between germline ends came to 11 bases. In germline, CDR1 is SQVTM, CDR2 ANQGSEA. This CDR3 has 11 amino acids. In DNA form, the CDR3 reads TGCAGCGTTAGGGACGTCCGTGAAGCTTTCCTT. Its translation is CSVRDVREAFL.

This clonotype has a handful of counts. The chain recombines TRBV6-5 with TRBJ1-2, with a weak D call TRBD1 (6 bases). The CDR3 length is 15 residues. Deletions cut 2 bases from V and 2 bases from J, with 12 bases between. Germline values: CDR1 MNHEY, CDR2 SVGAGI. CDR3 amino acids: CASSYAGAGNYGYTF. As DNA, the CDR3 is TGTGCCAGCAGTTACGCAGGGGCAGGAAACTATGGCTACACCTTC.

This clonotype was seen ten or more times. The rearrangement joins TRBV30 to TRBJ1-5, with 8 bases lining up with TRBD1. V lost 3 bases to trimming and J lost 4 bases; unmatched junction nucleotides: 5. Germline CDR1 GTSNPN, CDR2 SVGIG (reference sequence). The CDR3 spans 14 residues. Here the CDR3 reads CAWSPRGRNQPQHF. The CDR3 bases are TGTGCCTGGAGCCCCAGGGGGCGTAATCAGCCCCAGCATTTT.

In its sample, this clonotype was seen many times. The chain links TRBV5-1 to TRBJ2-1; 15 positions match TRBD2. J lost 14 bases, V lost 5 bases, and 5 bases had no gene match. CDR3 length: 13 amino acids. Germline CDR1 reads SGHRS; CDR2 reads YFSETQ. The CDR3 DNA reads as TGCGCCAGCAGATGGACTAGCGGGAGGGTGGAGTTCTTC. It codes for CASRWTSGRVEFF.

This clonotype appeared a few times. The chain links TRBV5-1 to TRBJ2-5; 8 bases map to TRBD1. The ends lost 4 bases at V and 1 base at J; junction bases unmatched: 3. Germline values: CDR1 SGHRS, CDR2 YFSETQ. The CDR3 is 14 residues long. CDR3 sequence (DNA): TGCGCCAGCAGCCACGGACAGGGCCAAGAGACCCAGTACTTC. It specifies CASSHGQGQETQYF. The whole variable domain, filled in from reference TRBV5-1 and TRBJ2-5, reads KAGVTQTPRYLIKTRGQQVTLSCSPISGHRSVSWYQQTPGQGLQFLFEYFSETQRNKGNFPGRFSGRQFSNSRSEMNVSTLELGDSALYLCASSHGQGQETQYFGPGTRLLVL.

This clonotype was counted ten times or more. J is TRBJ2-5 and V is TRBV10-2; D remains ambiguous. V was trimmed by 4 bases and J by 0 bases, leaving 9 bases between them. The CDR3 length is 14 residues. CDR1 is WSHSY and CDR2 is SAAADI in the germline V gene. The CDR3 reads CASSAARNQETQYF. DNA for the CDR3: TGCGCCAGCAGTGCCGCAAGGAACCAAGAGACCCAGTACTTC.

The table lists this clonotype with many counts. The CDR3 DNA follows: TGTGCCAGCAGTTTAGGGACAACTAGCGGGACCTACGAGCAGTACGTC. Encoded protein: CASSLGTTSGTYEQYV. The chain carries TRBV28 and TRBJ2-7; TRBD2 aligns across 10 bases. CDR1 is MDHEN, CDR2 SYDVKM, per germline. With V trimmed by 2 bases and J by 2 bases, 6 bases remained unmatched. The CDR3 totals 16 residues.

The table lists this clonotype with many counts. This sequence joins TRBV11-1 and TRBJ2-7; tentatively, D is TRBD1 (6 bases). This CDR3 has 15 amino acids. Trimming pared 2 bases from V and 0 bases from J, leaving 11 bases between. Germline lookup yields CDR1 SGHAT and CDR2 FQDESV (reference sequence). CDR3 nucleotide sequence: TGTGCCAGCAGCTTAACAGGGACAAGCTCCTACGAGCAGTACGTC. Its protein product is CASSLTGTSSYEQYV.

The rearrangement uses TRBV6-1 and TRBJ2-7; 9 bases line up with TRBD2. Losses at the gene ends were 7 bases for V and 5 bases for J; bases not matched to a gene: 12. Germline lookup yields CDR1 MNHNS and CDR2 SASEGT. The CDR3 has 15 amino acids. The CDR3, as DNA: TGTGCCAGCACCGGGCGGGGGGGCTTGAAGGACGAGCAGTACTTC. Encoded protein: CASTGRGGLKDEQYF.

Ten or more counts support this clonotype. This chain uses TRBV11-2 with TRBJ2-3, with 10 bases aligning to TRBD2. Germline lookup yields CDR1 SGHAT and CDR2 FQNNGV. The CDR3 runs to 14 residues. The trim removed 5 bases at V and 3 bases at J, leaving 2 bases unmatched. The CDR3 sequence: CASSQAGGTDTQYF. The DNA for the CDR3 is TGTGCCAGCAGCCAAGCGGGAGGGACAGATACGCAGTATTTT.

This clonotype was detected only a few times. The rearrangement joins TRBV5-1 to TRBJ2-2, with 10 bases identical to TRBD2. The germline V gene encodes CDR1 SGHRS and CDR2 YFSETQ. The CDR3 is 17 amino acids. Germline trimming cut 5 bases from V and 9 bases from J; bases unmatched to any gene: 16. CDR3 sequence: CASRPNLAGDRRRELFF. The DNA of the CDR3 is TGCGCCAGCAGACCGAACCTAGCGGGAGATCGTCGTCGGGAGCTGTTTTTT.

This clonotype was recorded at least ten times. The chain uses TRBV9 and TRBJ1-1; D ambiguous. Looked up from germline, CDR1 is SGDLS and CDR2 is YYNGEE. Trimming removed 5 bases from V and 1 base from J, with 9 bases in between. The CDR3 totals 13 residues. CDR3 nucleotides: TGTGCCAGCAGTCCCGCCCCGAACACTGAAGCTTTCTTT. This sequence encodes CASSPAPNTEAFF.

This clonotype has ten or more counts. This rearrangement joins TRBV27 to TRBJ2-1, with TRBD2 identical over 9 bases. Trimming at V came to 7 bases and at J to 6 bases, leaving 10 bases not matched to a gene. Germline CDR1 MNHEY, CDR2 SMNVEV (reference sequence). The CDR3 length is 15 residues. The CDR3 sequence is CASTFSGSAANEQFF. For the CDR3, the DNA is TGTGCCAGCACCTTTAGCGGGAGTGCGGCCAATGAGCAGTTCTTC.